This passage covers 22 T cell receptor beta chains from one sample sequenced in a study of blood T cell repertoires in COVID-19. Produced via immunoSEQ multiplex PCR; TCRdb's table is partial and in-frame only. The table records tens of thousands of clones, 82% of them present only once. The specimen sequenced was peripheral blood. Receptors originate from an older woman with acute or convalescent COVID-19.

This clone was recorded a few times. The chain has TRBV7-9 and TRBJ1-1; tentatively, D is TRBD1 (5 bases). This CDR3 has 14 amino acids. Germline CDR1 is SEHNR and CDR2 is FQNEAQ (reference sequence). Trimming stripped 7 bases from V and 4 bases from J, with 16 bases between. The CDR3 DNA is TGTGCCAGCATCCCTTGGGGGGTCCGCACTGAAGCTTTCTTT. Protein sequence: CASIPWGVRTEAFF. Based on the CDR3 plus reference TRBV7-9 and TRBJ1-1, the full variable domain is DTGVSQNPRHKITKRGQNVTFRCDPISEHNRLYWYRQTLGQGPEFLTYFQNEAQLEKSRLLSDRFSAERPKGSFSTLEIQRTEQGDSAMYLCASIPWGVRTEAFFGQGTRLTVV.

The chain uses TRBV29-1 and TRBJ2-3; 9 nucleotides match TRBD2. Germline V gene sequence: CDR1 SQVTM, CDR2 ANQGSEA. V shed 1 base and J 7 bases; nucleotides not matched to a gene: 6. The CDR3 totals 14 residues. The CDR3 DNA reads as TGCAGCGTTGAAGTTAGCGGGAGTTCATATACGCAGTATTTT. Residues: CSVEVSGSSYTQYF.

This rearrangement joins TRBV3-1 (or the pseudogene TRBV3-2) to TRBJ2-5; D is possibly TRBD1 (5 bases). The germline V gene has CDR1 LGHDT and CDR2 YNNKEL (reference sequence). This CDR3 region has 13 residues. The V gene lost 1 base and the J gene lost 4 bases, with 7 bases spanning the gap. This CDR3 reads CASSQVRGETQYF. DNA of the CDR3: TGTGCCAGCAGCCAAGTTAGGGGAGAGACCCAGTACTTC.

The V call is TRBV2, the J call TRBJ1-4; no clear D. Germline CDR1 and CDR2: SNHLY and FYNNEI. Trimming took off 3 bases at V and 0 bases at J, with 14 bases between the two ends. The CDR3 totals 17 residues. The CDR3 bases are TGTGCCAGCAGTGAGATGAATATAGCCGCAACTAATGAAAAACTGTTTTTT. As protein: CASSEMNIAATNEKLFF.

The V gene is TRBV5-1, the J gene TRBJ2-3, with a possible D match to TRBD2 (6 bases). The CDR3 runs 17 residues. Trimming pared 2 bases from V and 2 bases from J, leaving 18 bases between. Germline CDR1 is SGHRS and CDR2 is YFSETQ. The CDR3 sequence is CASSLDRGTGSTDTQYF. The CDR3 coding sequence is TGCGCCAGCAGCTTAGACCGGGGGACGGGATCCACAGATACGCAGTATTTT.

The chain is built from TRBV24-1 and TRBJ1-2; D remains unclear. The CDR3 runs to 13 residues. Germline CDR1 and CDR2: KGHDR and SFDVKD. The ends were cut back, 4 bases at V and 6 bases at J, with 11 bases in the middle. DNA of the CDR3: TGTGCCACCAGTGACCCGACTAGGGATGGCTACACCTTC. Encoded protein: CATSDPTRDGYTF.

The rearrangement joins TRBV28 to TRBJ1-2; maybe TRBD1 (6 bases). There are 13 residues in the CDR3. Trimming took off 6 bases at V and 8 bases at J, with 16 bases between the two ends. Germline V lookup: CDR1 MDHEN, CDR2 SYDVKM. The CDR3 nucleotides read TGTGCCAGCAGCCCACTCAGGGGTCAGGGCTACACCTTC. Its protein is CASSPLRGQGYTF.

V is TRBV24-1 and J is TRBJ2-3; 7 bases agree with TRBD2. The germline CDR1 and CDR2 sequences are KGHDR and SFDVKD. J was trimmed by 6 bases and V by 3 bases; bases with no gene match: 14. The CDR3 length is 17 residues. CDR3 coding DNA: TGTGCCACCAGTGATCCTCGCAGCGGCGGGAGCCCCGATACGCAGTATTTT. Translated, it gives CATSDPRSGGSPDTQYF.

The gene calls are TRBV5-6 and TRBJ1-5, with D tentatively TRBD1 (5 bases). Germline assignment: CDR1 SGHDT and CDR2 YYEEEE. The CDR3 consists of 15 residues. V lost 2 bases to trimming and J lost 6 bases, with 15 bases between them. CDR3 sequence reads: CASSFRAGQSQPQHF. CDR3 sequence (DNA): TGTGCCAGCAGCTTCAGGGCAGGGCAGAGTCAGCCCCAGCATTTT.

This clone was seen a few times. J is TRBJ2-3 and V is TRBV28; 8 nucleotides line up with TRBD2. The CDR3 runs to 15 residues. Unmatched junction bases numbered 5, after V lost 6 bases and J lost 0 bases. Looked up from germline, CDR1 is MDHEN and CDR2 is SYDVKM. CDR3 loop: CASSEPSGSTDTQYF. The CDR3 region has the DNA TGTGCCAGCAGCGAGCCTAGCGGGAGCACAGATACGCAGTATTTT. The complete variable domain, with remaining parts taken from reference TRBV28 and TRBJ2-3, reads DVKVTQSSRYLVKRTGEKVFLECVQDMDHENMFWYRQDPGLGLRLIYFSYDVKMKEKGDIPEGYSVSREKKERFSLILESASTNQTSMYLCASSEPSGSTDTQYFGPGTRLTVL.

The chain carries TRBV6-1 and TRBJ2-5; possibly TRBD1 for D (5 bases). Trimming pared 1 base from V and 5 bases from J, leaving 5 bases between. Germline CDR1 is MNHNS and CDR2 is SASEGT. The CDR3 length is 12 residues. The CDR3: CASSEGGETQYF. CDR3 nucleotide sequence: TGTGCCAGCAGTGAAGGGGGCGAGACCCAGTACTTC.

V usage is TRBV27 and J usage is TRBJ2-7; 11 nucleotides align to TRBD1. J gave up 4 bases and V 6 bases, and 8 bases lay outside the gene matches. This CDR3 is 15 amino acids long. The germline CDR1 and CDR2 sequences are MNHEY and SMNVEV (reference sequence). Here the CDR3 DNA reads TGTGCCAGCAGCGTAGGACAGGGGGCTAAGTACGAGCAGTACTTC. Translation: CASSVGQGAKYEQYF.

V usage is TRBV28 and J usage is TRBJ2-3; TRBD2 matches 13 bases. CDR1 is MDHEN and CDR2 is SYDVKM in the germline V gene. After removal of 4 bases from V and 7 bases from J, the junction contained 8 bases not matched to a gene. The length of the CDR3 is 16 residues. In DNA, the CDR3 is TGTGCCAGCAGTTCGCCACTAGCGGGGGGGCTGAATACGCAGTATTTT. Protein: CASSSPLAGGLNTQYF.

The J gene is TRBJ1-2, the V gene TRBV18; D is undetermined. The germline V gene encodes CDR1 KGHSH and CDR2 LQKENI. This CDR3 spans 14 amino acids. Trimming stripped 1 base from V and 8 bases from J, with 14 bases between. The CDR3 spells CASSPQRGRGGYTF. CDR3 bases: TGTGCCAGCTCACCACAACGAGGGCGGGGAGGCTACACCTTC.

The rearrangement links TRBV29-1 to TRBJ1-1; TRBD1 matches 10 bases. In germline, CDR1 is SQVTM, CDR2 ANQGSEA. This CDR3 is 14 amino acids long. J lost 10 bases, V lost 4 bases, and 12 bases had no gene match. The DNA for the CDR3 is TGCAGCGTTGGAGGGGACAGGGGTGATTTCAGAGCTTTCTTT. It codes for CSVGGDRGDFRAFF.

The V call is TRBV9, the J call TRBJ1-5, with 11 bases matching TRBD1. Per the germline V gene, CDR1 is SGDLS and CDR2 is YYNGEE. After removal of 4 bases from V and 5 bases from J, the junction contained 5 bases not matched to a gene. CDR3 length equals 15 residues. The CDR3 is CASSPGTGGYQPQHF. CDR3 in DNA: TGTGCCAGCAGCCCAGGGACAGGGGGTTATCAGCCCCAGCATTTT.

The chain recombines TRBV18 with TRBJ1-2; D remains ambiguous. Germline values: CDR1 KGHSH, CDR2 LQKENI. V was shortened by 6 bases and J by 8 bases, with 16 bases between the two germline ends. The CDR3 is 13 residues long. Here the CDR3 DNA reads TGTGCCAGCTCCCTCGACGGAGGCATCGGCTACACCTTC. It yields the protein CASSLDGGIGYTF.

This clone was detected only a few times. V usage is TRBV11-2 and J usage is TRBJ2-5; 7 nucleotides line up with TRBD2. The CDR3 is made up of 15 amino acids. The germline gives CDR1 SGHAT, CDR2 FQNNGV. The V segment lost 8 bases and the J segment 2 bases; nucleotides outside the gene matches: 11. The CDR3 here is CASSPGGRRQETQYF. In DNA form, the CDR3 reads TGTGCCAGCTCCCCCGGGGGGAGGCGACAAGAGACCCAGTACTTC.

This rearrangement joins TRBV3-1 (or the pseudogene TRBV3-2) to TRBJ1-1, with a weak D call TRBD1 (6 bases). Trimming shortened V by 1 base and J by 4 bases, and 13 bases separated the two germline ends. Germline CDR1 reads LGHDT; CDR2 reads YNNKEL (reference sequence). CDR3 length: 15 amino acids. CDR3: CASSQGRGRGTEAFF. The CDR3 bases are TGTGCCAGCAGCCAAGGGAGAGGCAGGGGCACTGAAGCTTTCTTT.

This clone has only one observation. The chain links TRBV27 to TRBJ2-1; D ambiguous. CDR1 and CDR2 (germline): MNHEY, SMNVEV (reference sequence). V shed 5 bases and J shed 4 bases, with 15 bases lying between them. This CDR3 region has 15 residues. The DNA for the CDR3 is TGTGCCAGCAGTCCAAACCCCTTTGCGTACAATGAGCAGTTCTTC. This encodes CASSPNPFAYNEQFF.

CDR3 loop: CASSPDRGVTEAFF. The CDR3 nucleotides are TGTGCCAGCTCACCTGACAGGGGTGTGACTGAAGCTTTCTTT. V usage is TRBV18 and J usage is TRBJ1-1; 8 nucleotides match TRBD1. Trimming cost V 3 bases and J 5 bases; bases outside gene matches: 5. The germline V gene has CDR1 KGHSH and CDR2 LQKENI. The CDR3 consists of 14 residues.

The gene calls are TRBV7-3 and TRBJ1-3, with D unclear. The germline V and J ends were trimmed by 4 bases and 2 bases, with 6 bases remaining between them. CDR3 size: 13 residues. The V gene's germline CDR1 is SGHTA and CDR2 FQGTGA. The CDR3 protein is CASSSQTGNTIYF. The CDR3 region has the DNA TGTGCCAGCAGCTCCCAAACTGGAAACACCATATATTTT.